This T cell receptor beta chain is from a study of spatial heterogeneity in lung cancer. General study points: Regional and ubiquitous nonsynonymous mutations were tracked by counts of regional and ubiquitous expanded TCRs, respectively. Counts that tracked tumor mutation counts were those of expanded intratumoral alpha and beta TCRs.

Time point denoted: sample taken at primary tumor resection. Approximately 70 TRACERx patients with early, untreated non-small cell lung cancer donated samples. Researchers sequenced whole RNA taken from tumor, nontumor lung or frozen PBMC without sorting. A unique molecular identifier was carried by every single TCR cDNA molecule. MiXCR was run by TCRdb on the 5' RACE reads, yielding one entry per CDR3 protein. Counted here are 20,000 to 25,000 distinct CDR3 sequences, roughly 10% occurring once; the ten biggest clones make up less than 9.5%. This clonotype was counted many times. Its target is not known. This CDR3 region has 14 residues. CDR1 is SGHTA, CDR2 FQGNSA, per germline. Trimming took 5 bases from V and 3 from J, leaving 14 bases between them.

The TCR sequence derives from a male donor with early-stage non-small cell lung cancer. The chain links TRBV7-2 to TRBJ2-7; D possibly uses TRBD1 or TRBD2 (5 bases each). This sample comprised lung tumor tissue, obtained at surgery. The DNA of the CDR3 is TGTGCCAGCAGCCCGGCCGGGACGGTCTACGAGCAGTACTTC. Its translation: CASSPAGTVYEQYF.